This T cell receptor beta chain is from a study of human T cells and chemical hapten exposure. Overall study context: Diphenylcyclopropenone doses were given weekly to the scalps of patients across the roughly 25-week study. Study outcomes and limitations: Donor immune responses may differ from healthy people's, since all donors had alopecia.

The time point here: patch test 2, 6 weeks after DPC sensitization. Described treatment: therapeutic diphenylcyclopropenone sensitization with weekly scalp DPC. Participating donors were patients with alopecia, aged 18 to 70 years, considered appropriate candidates for DPC. What the library attached to individual cDNA molecules were unique molecular identifiers. TCRdb redid the calling of the RACE reads with MiXCR, one entry per CDR3 protein. The sample contains about 82,000 distinct CDR3 sequences, 10% of which appear only once. This clonotype was observed a handful of times. The antigen is undetermined. Trimming took off 6 bases at V and 10 bases at J, with 25 bases between the two ends. Per germline, CDR1 MNHEY and CDR2 SVGEGT. The CDR3 length is 16 residues.

V usage is TRBV6-2 or TRBV6-3 and J usage is TRBJ2-1; D is perhaps TRBD2 (7 bases). The sequences come from whole blood, collected in connection with sensitization to the hapten diphenylcyclopropenone (DPC). The TCR was taken from a woman between 45 and 60 years old with alopecia areata. Some clones in this sample may be carry-over from other donors' samples. As DNA, the CDR3 is TGTGCCAGCAGGCGAACCCCAGGGGCGGGAGCCTTGGAGCAGTTCTTC. Its protein product is CASRRTPGAGALEQFF.